This T cell receptor (beta chain) was profiled in a study of T cells after yellow fever vaccination. Notes on the study in general: The study re-detected most primary-vaccination clones after the booster (96% CD4, around 90% CD8).

TCRdb recomputed calls from the 5' RACE reads with MiXCR, one row per CDR3 protein. The sample has some 250,000 distinct CDR3 sequences, approximately 3.8% seen once. The CDR3 extends over 13 amino acids. J lost 4 bases, V lost 5 bases, and 4 bases had no gene match. CDR1 and CDR2 from the germline V gene are MNHEY and SMNVEV (reference sequence). This clonotype has a count of ten or more. What it binds is unknown. The source material was PBMCs, sampled 15 days after the yellow fever booster vaccination. J is TRBJ1-1 and V is TRBV27, with 7 bases that match TRBD1. This TCR derives from a young man who received the YFV17D yellow fever vaccine. CDR3 amino acids: CASSATGTTEAFF. In nucleotides, the CDR3 is TGTGCCAGCAGTGCGACAGGGACCACTGAAGCTTTCTTT.